This TCR beta chain was recorded in a study of patients and donors after allogeneic stem cell transplantation. TCRdb analysed the RT-PCR reads with MiXCR anew, one entry per CDR3 protein. The data show about a million distinct CDR3 sequences, with 18% seen just once and around 6% held by the top ten. The V gene lost 2 bases and the J gene lost 9 bases, with 14 bases spanning the gap. This CDR3 is 13 amino acids long. The germline gives CDR1 GTSNPN, CDR2 SVGIG (reference sequence). The receptor was isolated from a human donor who was either an allogeneic HSCT recipient or a stem cell or donor lymphocyte infusion donor (not recorded which). It is not recorded whose cells these are; they may come from a transplant donor. Sample: blood, either unsorted or a sorted T cell fraction (not recorded which). The chain employs TRBV30 and TRBJ1-5, with D possibly TRBD1 on 5 matching bases. CDR3 region: CAWSPGRETPQHF. The CDR3 DNA follows: TGTGCCTGGAGTCCAGGGAGAGAGACGCCCCAGCATTTT. Full variable domain (rest looked up from reference TRBV30 and TRBJ1-5): SQTIHQWPATLVQPVGSPLSLECTVEGTSNPNLYWYRQAAGRGLQLLFYSVGIGQISSEVPQNLSASRPQDRQFILSSKKLLLSDSGFYLCAWSPGRETPQHFGDGTRLSIL.